Sequencing of this T cell receptor (beta chain) was carried out in a study of blood T cells in healthy people across ages. Through a sample-barcoded 5' primer and a J-beta primer mix, a second PCR was run for roughly 6 to 12 cycles. From the 5' RACE reads, TCRdb called clonotypes with MiXCR, one entry per CDR3 protein. Found here are 650,000 to 1,000,000 distinct CDR3 sequences, about 34% of them singletons; the top ten hold 13%. CDR1 is SGHAT and CDR2 is FQDESV in the germline V gene (reference sequence). V was trimmed by 4 bases and J by 0 bases, leaving 13 bases between them. The CDR3 contains 16 residues.

This receptor was taken from a man younger than 35 in good health. The V and J genes are TRBV11-1 and TRBJ2-1, with D unresolved. Sequencing was performed on blood. The CDR3 reads CASSSKDGRSYNEQFF. In DNA, the CDR3 is TGTGCCAGCAGCTCAAAAGACGGACGCTCCTACAATGAGCAGTTCTTC. Variable domain in full (rest from reference TRBV11-1 and TRBJ2-1): EAEVAQSPRYKITEKSQAVAFWCDPISGHATLYWYRQILGQGPELLVQFQDESVVDDSQLPKDRFSAERLKGVDSTLKIQPAELGDSAMYLCASSSKDGRSYNEQFFGPGTRLTVL.